Included here is one T cell receptor (beta chain) sequence, with context. No patient had received any treatment before thyroid surgery. The data were obtained in a study of metastatic and nonmetastatic thyroid tumors. About the research overall: Thyroid patients, malignant and benign, had repertoires compared across blood and tumor or nodule tissue.

With MiXCR, TCRdb reprocessed the PCR reads. Of 36,000 or so clones listed, around a third are singletons. This receptor was identified in a female donor with papillary thyroid cancer or a benign thyroid nodule (not recorded which). Some clones in this sample may be carry-over from other donors' samples. Sequencing was done on a sample of tumor tissue.

The CDR3 DNA follows: TGTGCCAGCAGTCTGACAGGGATGGACTCACCCCTCCACTTT. Translated, it gives CASSLTGMDSPLHF. The V call is TRBV6-4, the J call TRBJ1-6; 7 nucleotides agree with TRBD1. There are 14 residues in the CDR3. Trimming cost V 5 bases and J 10 bases; bases outside gene matches: 8. CDR1 and CDR2 from the germline V gene are MRHNA and SNTAGT.